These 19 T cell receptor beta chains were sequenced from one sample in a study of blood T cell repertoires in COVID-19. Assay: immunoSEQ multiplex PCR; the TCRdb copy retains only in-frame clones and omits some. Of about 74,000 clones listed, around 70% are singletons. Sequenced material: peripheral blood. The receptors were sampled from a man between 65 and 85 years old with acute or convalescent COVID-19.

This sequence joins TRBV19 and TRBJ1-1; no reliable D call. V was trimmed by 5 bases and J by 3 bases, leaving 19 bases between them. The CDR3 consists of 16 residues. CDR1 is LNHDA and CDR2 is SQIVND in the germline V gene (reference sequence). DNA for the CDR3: TGTGCCAGTAGTCCGTCAAGCGTGTTGACCCACACTGAAGCTTTCTTT. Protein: CASSPSSVLTHTEAFF.

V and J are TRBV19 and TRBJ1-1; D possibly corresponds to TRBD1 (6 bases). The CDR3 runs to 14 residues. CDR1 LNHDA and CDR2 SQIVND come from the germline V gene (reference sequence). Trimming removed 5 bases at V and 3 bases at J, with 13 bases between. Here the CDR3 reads CASSVQGRDTEAFF. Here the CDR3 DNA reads TGTGCCAGTAGTGTACAGGGTCGGGACACTGAAGCTTTCTTT.

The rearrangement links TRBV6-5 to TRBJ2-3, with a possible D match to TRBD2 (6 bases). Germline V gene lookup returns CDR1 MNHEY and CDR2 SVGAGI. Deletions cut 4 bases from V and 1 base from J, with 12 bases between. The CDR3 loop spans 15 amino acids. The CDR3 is CASSSRGTGTDTQYF. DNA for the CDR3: TGTGCCAGCAGTTCCCGGGGGACCGGCACAGATACGCAGTATTTT.

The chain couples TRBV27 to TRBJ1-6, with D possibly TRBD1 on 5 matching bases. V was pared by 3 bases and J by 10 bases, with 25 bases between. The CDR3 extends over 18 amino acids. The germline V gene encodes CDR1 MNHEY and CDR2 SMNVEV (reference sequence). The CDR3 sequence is CASSFMAGGIPGRSPLHF. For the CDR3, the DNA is TGTGCCAGCAGTTTCATGGCCGGGGGAATACCGGGGAGGTCACCCCTCCACTTT.

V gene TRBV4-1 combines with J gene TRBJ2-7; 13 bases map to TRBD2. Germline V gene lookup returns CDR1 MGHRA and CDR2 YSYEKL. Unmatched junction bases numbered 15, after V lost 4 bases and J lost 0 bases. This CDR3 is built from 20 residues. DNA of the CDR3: TGCGCCAGCAGCCGATATTACAGGGGAAGGACTAGCGGGAGCTCCTACGAGCAGTACTTC. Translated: CASSRYYRGRTSGSSYEQYF.

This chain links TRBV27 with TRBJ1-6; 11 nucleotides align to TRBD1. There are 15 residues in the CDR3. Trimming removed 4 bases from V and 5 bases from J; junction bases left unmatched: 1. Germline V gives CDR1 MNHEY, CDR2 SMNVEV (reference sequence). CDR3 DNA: TGTGCCAGCAGTTGGACAGGGGGCGATAATTCACCCCTCCACTTT. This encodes CASSWTGGDNSPLHF.

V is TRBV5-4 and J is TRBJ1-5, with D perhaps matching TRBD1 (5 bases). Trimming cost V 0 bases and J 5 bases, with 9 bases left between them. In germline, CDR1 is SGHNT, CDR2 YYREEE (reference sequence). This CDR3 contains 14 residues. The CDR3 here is CASSLAQDDQPQHF. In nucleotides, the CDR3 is TGTGCCAGCAGCTTGGCACAGGATGATCAGCCCCAGCATTTT.

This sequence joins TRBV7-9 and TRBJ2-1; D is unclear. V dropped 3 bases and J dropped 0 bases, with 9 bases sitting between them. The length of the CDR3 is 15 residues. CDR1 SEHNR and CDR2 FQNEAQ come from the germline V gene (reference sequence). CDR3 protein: CASSFSWSSYNEQFF. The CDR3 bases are TGTGCCAGCAGCTTTAGCTGGAGCTCCTACAATGAGCAGTTCTTC.

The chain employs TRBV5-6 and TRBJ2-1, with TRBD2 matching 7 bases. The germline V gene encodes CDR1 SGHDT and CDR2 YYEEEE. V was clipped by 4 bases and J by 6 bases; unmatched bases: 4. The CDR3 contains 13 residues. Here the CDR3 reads CASSPGGINEQFF. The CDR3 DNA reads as TGTGCCAGCAGCCCCGGGGGGATCAATGAGCAGTTCTTC.

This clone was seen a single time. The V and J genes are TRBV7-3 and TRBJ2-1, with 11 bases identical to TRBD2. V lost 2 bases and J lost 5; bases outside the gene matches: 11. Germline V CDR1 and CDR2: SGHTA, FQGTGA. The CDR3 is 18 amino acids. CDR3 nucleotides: TGTGCCAGCAGCTTAGCCGCGATAGCGGGAGGGAGGCACAATGAGCAGTTCTTC. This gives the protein CASSLAAIAGGRHNEQFF.

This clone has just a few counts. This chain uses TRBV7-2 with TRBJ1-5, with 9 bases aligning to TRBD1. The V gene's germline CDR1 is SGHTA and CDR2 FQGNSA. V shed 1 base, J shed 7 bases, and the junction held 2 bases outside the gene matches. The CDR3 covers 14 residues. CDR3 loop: CASSLGQGVQPQHF. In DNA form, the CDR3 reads TGTGCCAGCAGCTTAGGACAGGGGGTACAGCCCCAGCATTTT.

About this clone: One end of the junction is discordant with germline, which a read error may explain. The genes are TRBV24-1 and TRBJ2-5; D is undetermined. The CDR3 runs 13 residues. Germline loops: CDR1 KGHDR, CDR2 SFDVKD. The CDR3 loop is CATSDFLQETQYF. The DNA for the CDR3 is TGTGCCACCAGCGATTTCCTACAAGAGACCCAGTACTTC.

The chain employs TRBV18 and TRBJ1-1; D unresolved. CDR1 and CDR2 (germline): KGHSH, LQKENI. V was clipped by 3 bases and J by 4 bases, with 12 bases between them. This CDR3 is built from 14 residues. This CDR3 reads CASSPAEGTTEAFF. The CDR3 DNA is TGTGCCAGCTCACCCGCGGAGGGAACCACTGAAGCTTTCTTT.

This CDR3 is CASSEAGHGNTIYF. In DNA form, the CDR3 reads TGCGCCAGCAGTGAGGCGGGTCACGGAAACACCATATATTTT. V gene TRBV10-2 combines with J gene TRBJ1-3; D remains ambiguous. Germline CDR1 and CDR2: WSHSY and SAAADI. The V end lost 2 bases, the J end lost 4 bases, and 9 bases lay between the germline ends. CDR3 length equals 14 residues.

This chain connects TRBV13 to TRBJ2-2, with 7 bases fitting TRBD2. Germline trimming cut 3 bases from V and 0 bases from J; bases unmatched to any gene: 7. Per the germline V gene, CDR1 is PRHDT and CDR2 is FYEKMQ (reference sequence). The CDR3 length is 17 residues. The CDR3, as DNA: TGTGCCAGCAGCTTCCTGGGACTAACAGCGAACACCGGGGAGCTGTTTTTT. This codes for CASSFLGLTANTGELFF.

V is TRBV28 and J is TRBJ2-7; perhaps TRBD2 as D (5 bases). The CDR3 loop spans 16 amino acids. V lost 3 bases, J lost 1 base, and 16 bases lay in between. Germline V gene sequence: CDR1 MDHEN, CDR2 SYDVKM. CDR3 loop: CASSFSRLSLSYEQYF. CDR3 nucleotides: TGTGCCAGCAGTTTTTCCCGACTATCCCTTTCCTACGAGCAGTACTTC.

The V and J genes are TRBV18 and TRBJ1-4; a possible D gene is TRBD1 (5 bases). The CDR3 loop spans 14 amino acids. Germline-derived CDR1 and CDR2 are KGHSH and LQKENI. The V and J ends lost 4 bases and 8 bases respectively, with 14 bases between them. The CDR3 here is CASSRGALGEKLFF. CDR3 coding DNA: TGTGCCAGCTCACGTGGGGCCCTGGGGGAAAAACTGTTTTTT.

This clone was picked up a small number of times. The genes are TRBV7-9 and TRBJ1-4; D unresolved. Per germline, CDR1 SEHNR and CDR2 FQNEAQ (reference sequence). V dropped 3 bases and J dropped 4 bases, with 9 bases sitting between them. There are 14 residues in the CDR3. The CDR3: CASSFGVGNEKLFF. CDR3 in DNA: TGTGCCAGCAGCTTTGGAGTGGGTAATGAAAAACTGTTTTTT.

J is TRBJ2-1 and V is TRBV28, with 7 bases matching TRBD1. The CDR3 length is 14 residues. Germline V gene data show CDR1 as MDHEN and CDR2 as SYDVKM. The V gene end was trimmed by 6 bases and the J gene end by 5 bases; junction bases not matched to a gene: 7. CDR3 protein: CASSLPGGNNEQFF. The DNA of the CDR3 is TGTGCCAGCAGCCTCCCAGGGGGTAACAATGAGCAGTTCTTC.